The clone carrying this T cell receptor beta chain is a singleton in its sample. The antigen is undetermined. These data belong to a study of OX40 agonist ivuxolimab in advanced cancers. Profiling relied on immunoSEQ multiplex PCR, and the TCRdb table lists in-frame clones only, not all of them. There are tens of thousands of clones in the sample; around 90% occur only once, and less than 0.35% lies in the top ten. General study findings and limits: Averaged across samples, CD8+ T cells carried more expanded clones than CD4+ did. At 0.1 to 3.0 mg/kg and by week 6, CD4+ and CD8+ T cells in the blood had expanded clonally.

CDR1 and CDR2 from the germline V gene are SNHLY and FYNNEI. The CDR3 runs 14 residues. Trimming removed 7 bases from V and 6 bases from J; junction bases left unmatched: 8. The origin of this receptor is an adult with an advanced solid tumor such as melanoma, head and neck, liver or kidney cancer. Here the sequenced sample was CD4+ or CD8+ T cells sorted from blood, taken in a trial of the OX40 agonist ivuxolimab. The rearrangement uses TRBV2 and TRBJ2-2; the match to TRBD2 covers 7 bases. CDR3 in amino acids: CASKLLASPGELFF. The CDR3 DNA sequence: TGTGCCAGCAAGCTACTAGCGTCACCCGGGGAGCTGTTTTTT.